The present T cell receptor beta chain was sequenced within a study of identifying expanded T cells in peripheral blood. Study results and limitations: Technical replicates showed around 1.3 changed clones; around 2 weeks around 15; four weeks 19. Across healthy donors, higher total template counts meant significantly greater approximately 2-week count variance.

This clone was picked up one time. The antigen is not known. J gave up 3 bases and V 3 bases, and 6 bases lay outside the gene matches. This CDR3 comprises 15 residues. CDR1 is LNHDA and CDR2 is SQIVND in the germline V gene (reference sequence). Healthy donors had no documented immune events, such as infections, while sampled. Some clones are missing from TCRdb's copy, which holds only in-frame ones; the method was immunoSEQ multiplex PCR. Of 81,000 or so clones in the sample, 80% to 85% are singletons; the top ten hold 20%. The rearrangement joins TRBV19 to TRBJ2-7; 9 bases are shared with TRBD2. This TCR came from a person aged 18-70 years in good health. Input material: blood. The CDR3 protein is CASSMAGGKSYEQYF. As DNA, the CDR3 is TGTGCCAGTAGTATGGCGGGGGGGAAAAGCTACGAGCAGTACTTC.